The clone carrying this TCR beta chain was seen repeatedly, ten times or more. Library construction for TCR beta used iRepertoire HTBI primers and Arm-PCR of CDR3 regions. TCRdb ran MiXCR on the multiplex PCR reads and lists one entry per CDR3 protein. The sample lists some 250,000 distinct CDR3 sequences; roughly 18% were seen once. This record comes from a study of regulatory T cells in long-lasting Graves disease. V was shortened by 0 bases and J by 6 bases, with 14 bases between the two germline ends. Germline CDR1 and CDR2: SGHAT and FQDESV (reference sequence). The CDR3 loop spans 16 amino acids. Specified time point: newly diagnosed GD, antithyroid drugs for less than 3 months. PBMC-derived RNA was used for the TCR library.

The source of this sequence is a female donor with Graves disease. This sequence joins TRBV11-1 and TRBJ2-2; no clear D. The starting material was peripheral blood mononuclear cells (PBMCs), obtained at new diagnosis, from a patient treated with antithyroid drugs. CDR3 coding DNA: TGTGCCAGCAGCTTAGCGGTTCACCCCCCGTCCGGGGAGCTGTTTTTT. Translated: CASSLAVHPPSGELFF.